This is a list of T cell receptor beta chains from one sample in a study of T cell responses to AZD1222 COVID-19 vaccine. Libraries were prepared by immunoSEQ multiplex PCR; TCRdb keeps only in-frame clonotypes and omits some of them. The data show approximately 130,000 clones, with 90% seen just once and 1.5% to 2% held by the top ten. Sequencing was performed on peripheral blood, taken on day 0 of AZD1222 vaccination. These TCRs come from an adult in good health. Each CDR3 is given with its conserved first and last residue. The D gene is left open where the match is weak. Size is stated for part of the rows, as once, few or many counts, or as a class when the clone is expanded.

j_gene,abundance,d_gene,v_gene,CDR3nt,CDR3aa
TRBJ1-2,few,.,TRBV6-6,TGTGCCAGCACTCCCGGGGGGGGTGTCAACTATGGCTACACCTTC,CASTPGGGVNYGYTF
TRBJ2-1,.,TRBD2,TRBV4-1,TGCGCCAGCAGCCAGCGGGGGAATGAGCAGTTCTTC,CASSQRGNEQFF
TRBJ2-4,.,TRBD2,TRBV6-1,TGTGCCAGCAGTGAAATGCTAGCGGGAGAGAATGCGAACATTCAGTACTTC,CASSEMLAGENANIQYF
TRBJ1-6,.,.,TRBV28,TGTGCCAGCAGGCTGGCCGGGGGCCGCTCCTATAATTCACCCCTCCACTTT,CASRLAGGRSYNSPLHF
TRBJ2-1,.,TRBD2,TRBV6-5,TGTGCCACCCACGGGACTAGCATGCGCAATGAGCAGTTCTTC,CATHGTSMRNEQFF
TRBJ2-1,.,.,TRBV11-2,TGTGCCAGCAGCTTAGACTCGACCTACAATGAGCAGTTCTTC,CASSLDSTYNEQFF
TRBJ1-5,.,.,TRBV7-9,TGTGCCAGCAGTCCGATAGGGTCGGGTTACCAGCCCCAGCATTTT,CASSPIGSGYQPQHF
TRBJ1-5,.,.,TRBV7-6,TGTGCCAGCAGCTTAGGTGCCATGGGCAATCAGCCCCAGCATTTT,CASSLGAMGNQPQHF
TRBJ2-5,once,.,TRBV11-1,TGTGCCAGCAGCTCAAGGAGAAGGAAGGGAGGGACCCAGTACTTC,CASSSRRRKGGTQYF
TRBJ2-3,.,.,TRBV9,TGTGCCAGCAGCGTAGCCTCCACAGATACGCAGTATTTT,CASSVASTDTQYF
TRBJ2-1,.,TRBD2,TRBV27,TGTGCCAGCAGTTTTGGGACTAGCGGAGTATACAATGAGCAGTTCTTC,CASSFGTSGVYNEQFF
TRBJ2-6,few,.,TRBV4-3,TGCGCCAGCAGCCAAGACAGGGAGGGGGCCTCGACCTCTGGGGCCAACGTCCTGACTTTC,CASSQDREGASTSGANVLTF
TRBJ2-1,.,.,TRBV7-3,TGTGCCAGCAGCCCCCAGGGGCTAGTGGCTGAGCAGTTCTTC,CASSPQGLVAEQFF
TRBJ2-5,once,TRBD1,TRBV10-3,TGTGCCATCAGTACCGGACAGGGCCTCGGACGAGAGACCCAGTACTTC,CAISTGQGLGRETQYF
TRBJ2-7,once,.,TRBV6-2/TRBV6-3,TGTGCCAGCAGTTACTACGGGGGGCAGGGGGCATCCTACGAGCAGTACTTC,CASSYYGGQGASYEQYF
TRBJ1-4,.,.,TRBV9,TGTGCCAGCAGCGTAGCTCCCCAACGGGGCAGCTTACATGAAAAACTGTTTTTT,CASSVAPQRGSLHEKLFF
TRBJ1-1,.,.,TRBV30,TGTGCCTGGGGAGGGGGTGCTGAAGCTTTCTTT,CAWGGGAEAFF
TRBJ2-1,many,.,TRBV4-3,TGCGCCAGCAGCCAAGAGGAGGGCTCCTACAATGAGCAGTTCTTC,CASSQEEGSYNEQFF
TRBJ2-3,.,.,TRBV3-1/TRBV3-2,TGTGCCAGCAGCCAGAACCGGTCGCCTTGGGATACGCAGTATTTT,CASSQNRSPWDTQYF
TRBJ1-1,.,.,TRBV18,TGTGCCAGCTCACCAGGTAGGAACACTGAAGCTTTCTTT,CASSPGRNTEAFF
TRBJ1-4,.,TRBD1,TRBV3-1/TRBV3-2,TGTGCCAGCAGCCAAGATAGGACAGGGGGGGATAATGAAAAACTGTTTTTT,CASSQDRTGGDNEKLFF
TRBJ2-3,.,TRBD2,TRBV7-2,TGTGCCAGCAGCTTAGTGGTAAAACGGCTAGCGGGGGGAGCAGATACGCAGTATTTT,CASSLVVKRLAGGADTQYF
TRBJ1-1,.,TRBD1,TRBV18,TGTGCCAGCTCACCAAGGGGGCAGGGTTGGACTGAAGCTTTCTTT,CASSPRGQGWTEAFF
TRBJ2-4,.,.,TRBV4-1,TGCGCCAGCAGCCAAGTTACTTTCGCCAAAAACATTCAGTACTTC,CASSQVTFAKNIQYF
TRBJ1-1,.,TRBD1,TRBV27,TGTGCCAGCAGTCGGTACCAGGGGGGGAACACTGAAGCTTTCTTT,CASSRYQGGNTEAFF
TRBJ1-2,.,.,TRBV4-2,TGTGCCAGCAGCCATCATAGGACGCGAGGAGGCTACACCTTC,CASSHHRTRGGYTF
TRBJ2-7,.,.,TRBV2,TGTGCCAGCAGTGAGAGGAACCTCTCCTACGAGCAGTACTTC,CASSERNLSYEQYF
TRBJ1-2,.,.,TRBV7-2,TGTGCCAGCAGCTTAGATCGGGGGGCAGGGGGCTACACCTTC,CASSLDRGAGGYTF
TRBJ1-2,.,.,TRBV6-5,TGTGCCAGCAGCCACAGGGAGGCTGAAGGCTACACCTTC,CASSHREAEGYTF
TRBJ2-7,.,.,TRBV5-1,TGCGCCAGCAGCCAAAGACAACCAGGGAGCTACGAGCAGTACTTC,CASSQRQPGSYEQYF
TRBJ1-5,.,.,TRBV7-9,TGTGCCAGTGGCGCAGAAGGAGGTCAGCCCCAGCATTTT,CASGAEGGQPQHF
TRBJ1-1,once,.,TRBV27,TGTGCCAGCAATCAACGAAGGACGGGGACTGAAGCTTTCTTT,CASNQRRTGTEAFF
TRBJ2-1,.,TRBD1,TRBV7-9,TGTGCCAGCCGCCGACAGGGGAGTTTAGTCGCTGAGCAGTTCTTC,CASRRQGSLVAEQFF
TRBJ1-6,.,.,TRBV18,TGTGCCAGCTCACCACGCGAAGGAAACTATAATTCACCCCTCCACTTT,CASSPREGNYNSPLHF
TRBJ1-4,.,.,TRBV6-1,TGTGCCAGCAGTGAAGAGGCAGGGGACAATGAAAAACTGTTTTTT,CASSEEAGDNEKLFF
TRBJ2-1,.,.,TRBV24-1,TGTGCCACCAGTGACACAACCGGGACCCCTGTGGATGAGCAGTTCTTC,CATSDTTGTPVDEQFF
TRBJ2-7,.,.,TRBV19,TGTGCCAGTAGTATGGGGAGCGGGTCATACGAGCAGTACTTC,CASSMGSGSYEQYF